This TCR beta chain was identified during a study of blood T cell repertoires in COVID-19. Clones were read by immunoSEQ multiplex PCR, and TCRdb kept only the in-frame ones, dropping some. The table has 85,000 to 120,000 clones, approximately 90% seen once. The source is a man aged 45 to 65 with active COVID-19. The sample comprised peripheral blood.

As DNA, the CDR3 is TGTGCCACCAGCAGAGAGGGGGCCCGAGGAGGCAATCAGCCCCAGCATTTT. This translates into CATSREGARGGNQPQHF. The rearrangement links TRBV15 to TRBJ1-5; perhaps TRBD1 as D (6 bases). Germline CDR1 LNHNV, CDR2 YYDKDF (reference sequence). The CDR3 is made up of 17 amino acids. V lost 0 bases, J lost 2 bases, and 14 bases lay in between.